These 9 T cell receptor beta chains were sequenced from one sample in a study of blood T cell repertoires in COVID-19. Generated by immunoSEQ multiplex PCR, the TCRdb table keeps only in-frame clones and is missing some. The table records about 110,000 clones, about 88% of them present only once. Specimen: peripheral blood. These receptors originate from a human donor in a cohort sampled during active COVID-19.

This clone was seen just once. The chain couples TRBV7-9 to TRBJ2-3; TRBD2 aligns across 10 bases. This CDR3 comprises 14 residues. J was trimmed by 4 bases and V by 6 bases; bases with no gene match: 4. Germline V gene sequence: CDR1 SEHNR, CDR2 FQNEAQ (reference sequence). CDR3 sequence reads: CASREAGGSDTQYF. CDR3 sequence (DNA): TGTGCCAGCAGGGAAGCGGGAGGGTCAGATACGCAGTATTTT.

The chain links TRBV7-6 to TRBJ2-1, with TRBD1 matching over 7 bases. Germline V lookup: CDR1 SGHVS, CDR2 FNYEAQ. The V and J ends lost 5 bases and 10 bases, in that order; junction bases with no gene match: 5. This CDR3 is built from 12 residues. CDR3 protein: CASSTGVGEQFF. CDR3 coding DNA: TGTGCCAGCAGCACAGGGGTTGGGGAGCAGTTCTTC.

The CDR3 region is CAIRPNSGRAPNEQFF. DNA for the CDR3: TGTGCCATCAGACCAAATAGCGGGAGGGCCCCCAATGAGCAGTTCTTC. The V and J genes are TRBV10-3 and TRBJ2-1; TRBD2 aligns across 11 bases. Germline CDR1 reads ENHRY; CDR2 reads SYGVKD. The ends lost 6 bases at V and 6 bases at J; junction bases unmatched: 10. The length of the CDR3 is 16 residues.

This chain connects TRBV18 to TRBJ2-3, with 16 bases that match TRBD2. Trimming took 2 bases from V and 0 from J; bases not matched to a gene: 17. The CDR3 totals 23 residues. The V gene's germline CDR1 is KGHSH and CDR2 LQKENI. The CDR3 nucleotides read TGTGCCAGCTCACCAGGGACGTCGGGGACTAGCGGGAGGGGCGCCCGGAGCACAGATACGCAGTATTTT. This encodes CASSPGTSGTSGRGARSTDTQYF.

The chain carries TRBV5-6 and TRBJ2-7; TRBD2 matches 8 bases. There are 15 residues in the CDR3. Germline CDR1 and CDR2: SGHDT and YYEEEE. The V gene end was trimmed by 4 bases and the J gene end by 0 bases; junction bases not matched to a gene: 6. Here the CDR3 reads CASSRERGSSYEQYF. The CDR3 DNA follows: TGTGCCAGCAGCCGGGAGCGGGGGAGCTCCTACGAGCAGTACTTC. Full variable domain (missing parts from reference TRBV5-6 and TRBJ2-7): DAGVTQSPTHLIKTRGQQVTLRCSPKSGHDTVSWYQQALGQGPQFIFQYYEEEERQRGNFPDRFSGHQFPNYSSELNVNALLLGDSALYLCASSRERGSSYEQYFGPGTRLTVT.

The chain links TRBV3-1 (or the pseudogene TRBV3-2) to TRBJ2-7; possible D gene TRBD1, 5 bases. The germline V gene encodes CDR1 LGHDT and CDR2 YNNKEL (reference sequence). This CDR3 spans 13 amino acids. V was cut by 1 base and J by 2 bases, with 6 bases left in between. CDR3 protein: CASSQAGPYEQYF. The CDR3 DNA sequence: TGTGCCAGCAGCCAAGCAGGGCCCTACGAGCAGTACTTC.

This chain connects TRBV24-1 to TRBJ2-1; 8 nucleotides line up with TRBD2. V gave up 5 bases and J gave up 5 bases; unmatched junction bases: 7. The V gene's germline CDR1 is KGHDR and CDR2 SFDVKD. The CDR3 has 15 residues. As DNA, the CDR3 is TGTGCCACCAGTGGGGCGGGGGGCCCGGACAATGAGCAGTTCTTC. Amino acid sequence: CATSGAGGPDNEQFF.

The gene calls are TRBV7-9 and TRBJ2-1, with 12 nucleotides matching TRBD2. V dropped 4 bases and J dropped 7; count of bases not matched to a gene: 11. The CDR3 has 17 amino acids. Per germline, CDR1 SEHNR and CDR2 FQNEAQ (reference sequence). In DNA, the CDR3 is TGTGCCAGCAGCTCTCGACTAGCGGGAGTGTTAGGGAATGAGCAGTTCTTC. Encoded protein: CASSSRLAGVLGNEQFF.

J is TRBJ2-3 and V is TRBV5-1, with D possibly TRBD2 on 5 matching bases. This CDR3 has 16 residues. The germline V and J ends were trimmed by 0 bases and 0 bases, with 11 bases remaining between them. Germline loops: CDR1 SGHRS, CDR2 YFSETQ. The CDR3 DNA sequence: TGCGCCAGCAGCTTGGCCCGGACGGGGAGCACAGATACGCAGTATTTT. Protein sequence: CASSLARTGSTDTQYF.